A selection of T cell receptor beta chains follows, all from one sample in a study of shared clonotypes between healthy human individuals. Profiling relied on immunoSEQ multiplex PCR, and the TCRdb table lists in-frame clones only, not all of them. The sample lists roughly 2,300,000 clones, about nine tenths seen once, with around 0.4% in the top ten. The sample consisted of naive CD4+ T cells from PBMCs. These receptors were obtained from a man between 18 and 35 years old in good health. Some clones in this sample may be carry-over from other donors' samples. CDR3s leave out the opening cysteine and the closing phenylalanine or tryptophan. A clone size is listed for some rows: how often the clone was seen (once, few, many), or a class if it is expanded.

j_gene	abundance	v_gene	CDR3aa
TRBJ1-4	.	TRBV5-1	ASSLDRVREKLF
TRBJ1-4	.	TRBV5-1	ASSSQGAARTNEKLF
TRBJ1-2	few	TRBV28	ASSLVGNYGYT
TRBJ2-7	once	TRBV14	ARYPGQGALEQY
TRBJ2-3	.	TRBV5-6	ASSLRRGDGSGRRNTQY
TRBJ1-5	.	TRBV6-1	ASSEIAGQPQH
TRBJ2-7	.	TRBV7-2	ASSLTYEQY
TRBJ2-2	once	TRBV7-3	ASSKGETGELF
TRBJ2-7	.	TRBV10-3	AISDPYEQY
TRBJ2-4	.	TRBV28	ASSSPTLAKNIQY
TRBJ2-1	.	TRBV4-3	ASSQDPTGGYYNEQF
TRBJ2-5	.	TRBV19	ASRSWSGTSERDSQY
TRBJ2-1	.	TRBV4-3	ASSQDLPIAGSGNEQF
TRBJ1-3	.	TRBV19	ASTSASGNTIY
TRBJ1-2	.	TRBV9	ASSVGQGGYHYGYT
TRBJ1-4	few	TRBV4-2	ASSVKQGSNEKLF
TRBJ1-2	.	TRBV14	ASSQGEGDYGYT
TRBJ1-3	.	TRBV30	AWSVGGQGNTIY
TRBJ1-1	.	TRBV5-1	ASSFGGAHTEAF
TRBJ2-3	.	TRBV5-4	ASSLAAGAADTDTQY
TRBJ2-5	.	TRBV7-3	ASSVRGQGETQY
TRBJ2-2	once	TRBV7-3	ASSSGLAGGAGELF
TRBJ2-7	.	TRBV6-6	ASSDRVTYEQY
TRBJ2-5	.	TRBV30	AWSPTRETQY
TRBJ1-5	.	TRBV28	ASSSVGGYQPQH
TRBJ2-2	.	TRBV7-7	ASSPGHLTGELF
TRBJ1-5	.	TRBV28	ASTPARDGQPQH
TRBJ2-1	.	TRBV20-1	SAMGNEQF
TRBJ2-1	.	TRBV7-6	ASSLYYGNEQF
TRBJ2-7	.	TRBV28	ASRVGGQGNDEQY
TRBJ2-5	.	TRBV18	ASSPQSAHETQY
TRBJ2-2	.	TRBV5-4	ASSLGGLVGELF
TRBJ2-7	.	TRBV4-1	ASSPSWALADSGSSYEQY
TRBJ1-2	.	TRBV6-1	ASSEGGALSPYGYT
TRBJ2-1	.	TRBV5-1	ASSLVTGSYNEQF
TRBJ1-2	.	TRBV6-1	ASSEAGGRSNYGYT
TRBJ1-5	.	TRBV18	ASSPTGTKNSNQPQH
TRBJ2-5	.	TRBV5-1	ASSLALAFETQY
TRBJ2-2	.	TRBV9	ASSPRAGEHTGELF
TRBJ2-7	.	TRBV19	ASSLRTGNEQY
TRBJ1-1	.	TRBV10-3	ASKNTGTVNTEAF
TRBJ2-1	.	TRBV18	ASSPQTSGRGNEQF
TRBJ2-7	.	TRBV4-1	ASSQNHEQY
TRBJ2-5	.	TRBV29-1	SVLQGSETQY
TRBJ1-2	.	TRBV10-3	ASRQQINYGYT
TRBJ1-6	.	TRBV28	ASRTWGQAEEGSPLH
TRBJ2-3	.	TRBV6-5	ASSPGTGSVDTQY
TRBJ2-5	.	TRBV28	ASRLRQGQTQY
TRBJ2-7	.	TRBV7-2	ASSLGQLYEQY
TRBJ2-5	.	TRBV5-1	ASSLLSGQLETQY
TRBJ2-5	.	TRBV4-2	ASSYTSGGETQY
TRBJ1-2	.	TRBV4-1	ASSQDTGGAYGYT
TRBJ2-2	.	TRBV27	ASTFDRANTGELF